This T cell receptor (beta chain) emerged from a study of T cell responses to AZD1222 COVID-19 vaccine. The CDR3 has 16 amino acids. The assay was immunoSEQ multiplex PCR, and TCRdb's table has in-frame clones only and misses some. The data hold about 140,000 clones, with more than 85% observed a single time. The source was peripheral blood, collected 28 days after the second AZD1222 dose. The receptor's source is an adult who received the AZD1222 COVID-19 vaccine. V and J are TRBV21-1 and TRBJ2-1. TRBV21-1 is classified as a pseudogene. CDR3 sequence: CASSKVHKSSYNEQFF. The CDR3 DNA follows: TGTGCCAGCAGCAAAGTTCACAAGAGCTCCTACAATGAGCAGTTCTTC.